The rows below give T cell receptor beta chains drawn from one sample of a study of cytomegalovirus exposure and HLA in healthy donors. Measured with immunoSEQ multiplex PCR; TCRdb has only the in-frame clones, and not every one. The table shows 90,000 or so clones, with roughly 70% occurring only once. Input material: PBMCs. The receptor set was obtained from a young woman in good health and CMV-seropositive. CDR3s include the opening cysteine and the closing phenylalanine or tryptophan. D genes are given only for firm matches. Where a row states a size, it is once, few, many or the class of an expanded clone; other rows omit it.

>-|-|TRBJ2-7|TRBV7-9
TGTGCCAGCAGCTTACCCAGCCAACTATTTGGGGAGCAGTACTTC
CASSLPSQLFGEQYF
>-|-|TRBJ2-1|TRBV5-8
TGTGCCAGCAGCCGCGGGGGCCCCCCGGCCCATGAGCAGTTCTTC
CASSRGGPPAHEQFF
>-|few|TRBJ1-1|TRBV5-1
TGCGCCAGCAGCTTGGACATCGCAAACACTGAAGCTTTCTTT
CASSLDIANTEAFF
>-|-|TRBJ2-7|TRBV6-1
TGTGCCAGCAGTGAAGCGGTAGCCTACGAGCAGTACTTC
CASSEAVAYEQYF
>-|few|TRBJ2-1|TRBV6-5
TGTGCCAGCAGTTATAATCGGGGGACTGAGCAGTTCTTC
CASSYNRGTEQFF
>-|-|TRBJ2-3|TRBV4-3
TGCGCCAGCAGCCAAGTAGGCAGGACAGATACGCAGTATTTT
CASSQVGRTDTQYF
>-|once|TRBJ1-3|TRBV7-2
TGTGCCAGCAGCTCCCAGGGTGGAAACACCATATATTTT
CASSSQGGNTIYF
>-|-|TRBJ1-1|TRBV5-6
TGTGCCAGCAGCTTGGTTCGGTGGAGCACTGAAGCTTTCTTT
CASSLVRWSTEAFF
>TRBD2|-|TRBJ2-3|TRBV10-3
TGTGCCACTGGGACTAGCGTGGGCACAGATACGCAGTATTTT
CATGTSVGTDTQYF
>-|-|TRBJ2-7|TRBV4-2
TGTGCCAGCAGCCAAGGGCACCAGGGCGAGCAGTACTTC
CASSQGHQGEQYF
>-|-|TRBJ2-7|TRBV5-1
TGCGCCAGCAGCAGCAGGGGCCCCTACGAGCAGTACTTC
CASSSRGPYEQYF
>TRBD2|-|TRBJ2-1|TRBV5-1
TGCGCCAGCAGCTTGGCCACGGGAGGGTTTTGGAATGAGCAGTTCTTC
CASSLATGGFWNEQFF
>-|-|TRBJ2-1|TRBV6-5
TGTGCCACCCAGGGGTCGTTTCACAATGAGCAGTTCTTC
CATQGSFHNEQFF
>TRBD1|-|TRBJ2-5|TRBV11-2
TGTGCCAGCAGCCCCCCCTGCCAGGGGGCCGGGGAGACCCAGTACTTC
CASSPPCQGAGETQYF
>-|-|TRBJ1-3|TRBV9
TGTGCCAGCAGCCCCCGAAAGGGTGGGAGGTCGGGAAACACCATATATTTT
CASSPRKGGRSGNTIYF
>-|-|TRBJ1-2|TRBV6-5
TGTGCCAGCAGTTACTCCAACGGGGGAATCGGTTATGGCTACACCTTC
CASSYSNGGIGYGYTF
>TRBD2|-|TRBJ2-2|TRBV7-3
TGTGCCAGCAGGAACAGCGGGAGGGGAACCGGGGAGCTGTTTTTT
CASRNSGRGTGELFF
>TRBD1|-|TRBJ2-7|TRBV27
TGTGCCAGCAGTTTATTGGTTGGGACAGGACGCTACGAGCAGTACTTC
CASSLLVGTGRYEQYF
>TRBD1|few|TRBJ2-3|TRBV30
TGTGCCTGGGGACAGGGATCGACAGATACGCAGTATTTT
CAWGQGSTDTQYF
>-|-|TRBJ2-5|TRBV14
TGTGCCAGCAGCCTAGACCGGTGGGAGACCCAGTACTTC
CASSLDRWETQYF
>-|-|TRBJ1-1|TRBV19
TGTGCCAGTAGTGGGAGCCTGAACACTGAAGCTTTCTTT
CASSGSLNTEAFF